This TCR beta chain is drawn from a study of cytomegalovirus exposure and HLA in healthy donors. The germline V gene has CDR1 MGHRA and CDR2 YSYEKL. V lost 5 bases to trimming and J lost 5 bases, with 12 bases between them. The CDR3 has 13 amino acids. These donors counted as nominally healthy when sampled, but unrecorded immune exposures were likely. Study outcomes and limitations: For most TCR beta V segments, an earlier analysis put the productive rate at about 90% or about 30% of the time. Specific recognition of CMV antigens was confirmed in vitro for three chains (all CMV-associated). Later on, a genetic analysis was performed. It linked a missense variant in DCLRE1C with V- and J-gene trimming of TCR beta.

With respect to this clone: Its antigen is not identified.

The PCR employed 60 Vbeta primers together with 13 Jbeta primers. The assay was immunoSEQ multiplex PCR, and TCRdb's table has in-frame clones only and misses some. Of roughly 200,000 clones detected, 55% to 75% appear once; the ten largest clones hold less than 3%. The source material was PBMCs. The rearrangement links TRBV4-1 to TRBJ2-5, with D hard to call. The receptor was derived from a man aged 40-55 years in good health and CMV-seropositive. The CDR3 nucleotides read TGCGCCAGCAGCATTCTGATGCGGGAGACCCAGTACTTC. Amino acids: CASSILMRETQYF.